This paragraph reports one T cell receptor beta chain. These data originate in a study of blood T cell repertoires in COVID-19. The table came from immunoSEQ multiplex PCR; TCRdb's copy has only in-frame clones and leaves some out. The repertoire holds roughly 170,000 clones, with around 74% as singletons. V trimming: 6 bases; J trimming: 3 bases; junction bases outside the gene matches: 2. CDR1 MNHEY and CDR2 SVGAGI come from the germline V gene. The CDR3 runs to 13 residues. The chain has TRBV6-5 and TRBJ2-3; 8 nucleotides agree with TRBD1. Sequenced sample: peripheral blood. The TCR sequence derives from a woman aged 55-70 years with COVID-19, enrolled during active disease. CDR3 nucleotides: TGTGCCAGCAGACGACAGGGGACAGATACGCAGTATTTT. It codes for CASRRQGTDTQYF.